This T cell receptor beta chain was recovered during a study of cytomegalovirus exposure and HLA in healthy donors. Study information: A later analysis reported the 130 or so validation repertoires used the same platform as the approximately 670 first-cohort repertoires.

Study-level points and caveats: According to a subsequent analysis, TCR clusters from the first cohort were inclined to appear together in the roughly 130 validation repertoires. CMV antigen specificity was confirmed in vitro for a few CMV-associated chains.

Germline values: CDR1 MNHNY, CDR2 SVGAGI (reference sequence). This CDR3 region has 14 residues. Trimming took off 2 bases at V and 3 bases at J, with 10 bases between the two ends. The protocol was immunoSEQ multiplex PCR, while the TCRdb copy is restricted to in-frame clones and leaves out a portion. Found here are over 150,000 clones, 86% of them singletons; the top ten hold 2% to 2.5%. Separate from the approximately 670-subject first cohort, the 120-subject validation cohort was the one that the donors belonged to. As regards this clone: What it binds is not known.

The sample was PBMCs. The chain carries TRBV6-6 and TRBJ1-1; D possibly corresponds to TRBD1 (5 bases). The source is a human donor in good health. Written as DNA, the CDR3 is TGTGCCAGCAGTTACGGGGGGGAGGACACTGAAGCTTTCTTT. As protein: CASSYGGEDTEAFF.